These 24 T cell receptor beta chains were all obtained from the same sample, sequenced in a study of cytomegalovirus exposure and HLA in healthy donors. The primer mix had 60 Vbeta and 13 Jbeta primers. Assay used: immunoSEQ multiplex PCR; TCRdb lists only in-frame clones, some missing. The repertoire holds 72,000 or so clones, with roughly four fifths as singletons. The specimen sequenced was PBMCs. The receptors derive from a woman aged 25 to 39 in good health and CMV-seropositive.

This clone occurred a few times. This sequence joins TRBV6-5 and TRBJ1-1, with D possibly matching TRBD1 (5 bases). V lost 6 bases and J lost 6, with 17 bases in between. Germline values: CDR1 MNHEY, CDR2 SVGAGI. The length of the CDR3 is 14 residues. CDR3 coding DNA: TGTGCCAGCAGGGATCACGGGACTCTCGCTGAAGCTTTCTTT. Protein: CASRDHGTLAEAFF.

A few counts support this clone. The J gene is TRBJ1-6, the V gene TRBV11-2, with D perhaps matching TRBD1 (6 bases). Trimming took off 5 bases at V and 7 bases at J, with 12 bases between the two ends. Germline V gene data show CDR1 as SGHAT and CDR2 as FQNNGV. This CDR3 is 14 amino acids long. This chain's CDR3 is CASSPDSQNSPLHF. The DNA for the CDR3 is TGTGCCAGCAGCCCGGACAGCCAGAATTCACCCCTCCACTTT.

By share of the sample, this clone is medium-sized (0.01 to 0.1%). V and J are TRBV4-2 and TRBJ1-5; D is perhaps TRBD1 (6 bases). There are 14 residues in the CDR3. The germline gives CDR1 LGHNA, CDR2 YNFKEQ. Trimming removed 1 base at V and 7 bases at J, with 11 bases between. Here the CDR3 reads CASSQVLGQQPQHF. The CDR3 bases are TGTGCCAGCAGCCAAGTCTTGGGACAACAGCCCCAGCATTTT.

The chain couples TRBV5-1 to TRBJ2-2, with D maybe TRBD1 (6 bases). This CDR3 is 15 amino acids long. V lost 4 bases and J lost 5, with 15 bases in between. Per the germline V gene, CDR1 is SGHRS and CDR2 is YFSETQ. CDR3 bases: TGCGCCAGCAGCGGACAGCCGGGAAAAACCGGGGAGCTGTTTTTT. Amino acids: CASSGQPGKTGELFF.

The rearrangement links TRBV7-9 to TRBJ2-7; D call uncertain. Trimming removed 4 bases from V and 1 base from J, with 11 bases in between. The germline V gene has CDR1 SEHNR and CDR2 FQNEAQ (reference sequence). This CDR3 is 14 amino acids long. The DNA for the CDR3 is TGTGCCAGCAGCTCCAGCGCAGTATCCTACGAGCAGTACTTC. It specifies CASSSSAVSYEQYF.

The V call is TRBV19, the J call TRBJ1-1, with 9 bases aligning to TRBD1. CDR1 is LNHDA, CDR2 SQIVND, per germline (reference sequence). Germline trimming cut 6 bases from V and 3 bases from J; bases unmatched to any gene: 5. The CDR3 sequence is 14 residues long. CDR3 bases: TGTGCCAGTAGCCGGACAGGGGCGTACACTGAAGCTTTCTTT. Residues: CASSRTGAYTEAFF. Supplemented by reference TRBV19 and TRBJ1-1, the full variable domain reads DGGITQSPKYLFRKEGQNVTLSCEQNLNHDAMYWYRQDPGQGLRLIYYSQIVNDFQKGDIAEGYSVSREKKESFPLTVTSAQKNPTAFYLCASSRTGAYTEAFFGQGTRLTVV.

This clone showed up just a few times. The J gene is TRBJ1-4, the V gene TRBV2, with 7 bases lining up with TRBD1. The ends lost 6 bases at V and 4 bases at J; junction bases unmatched: 2. CDR1 and CDR2 (germline): SNHLY, FYNNEI. The CDR3 is 13 amino acids. In DNA form, the CDR3 reads TGTGCCAGCAGCCGGGACAGTAATGAAAAACTGTTTTTT. This encodes CASSRDSNEKLFF.

V is TRBV11-2 and J is TRBJ2-1; D remains unclear. Between the trimmed V and J ends, which lost 4 bases and 9 bases, there was a span of 7 bases. Germline V CDR1 and CDR2: SGHAT, FQNNGV. There are 11 residues in the CDR3. The CDR3 is CASSYRSEQFF. For the CDR3, the DNA is TGTGCCAGCAGCTATAGGAGTGAGCAGTTCTTC.

The genes are TRBV21-1 and TRBJ1-4; TRBD1, the D gene given by the table, was not confirmed from the DNA. TRBV21-1 is a documented pseudogene. CDR3 length: 16 residues. The CDR3 reads CASSKFGDRGIGKLFF. CDR3 bases: TGTGCCAGCAGCAAATTCGGAGACAGGGGGATCGGAAAACTGTTTTTT.

This clone was recorded only once. The CDR3 DNA reads as TGTGCCAGCAGTTTACCGGGACAGGGGCTCTACGAGCAGTACTTC. Protein: CASSLPGQGLYEQYF. The rearrangement joins TRBV28 to TRBJ2-7, with 10 bases that match TRBD1. The V gene end was trimmed by 2 bases and the J gene end by 3 bases; junction bases not matched to a gene: 4. Germline CDR1 reads MDHEN; CDR2 reads SYDVKM. This CDR3 has 15 amino acids.

The chain employs TRBV19 and TRBJ1-2, with 8 positions matching TRBD1. Germline V lookup: CDR1 LNHDA, CDR2 SQIVND (reference sequence). The CDR3 has 13 amino acids. Trimming at V came to 6 bases and at J to 6 bases, leaving 6 bases not matched to a gene. The CDR3 DNA reads as TGTGCCAGTAGCCTCCTGACAGGGGATGGCTACACCTTC. Translated, it gives CASSLLTGDGYTF.

There are a few counts of this clone. The gene calls are TRBV4-3 and TRBJ2-7; TRBD2 agrees at 7 bases. V was pared by 4 bases and J by 5 bases, with 14 bases of the junction left unmatched. The CDR3 length is 16 residues. Germline loops: CDR1 LGHNA, CDR2 YSLEER. CDR3 sequence: CASSLSAAGGSDEQYF. The CDR3 DNA is TGCGCCAGCAGCCTATCCGCAGCGGGCGGGAGCGACGAGCAGTACTTC.

V gene TRBV6-4 combines with J gene TRBJ2-1; 12 positions match TRBD2. CDR3 length: 14 amino acids. V shed 4 bases and J 6 bases; nucleotides not matched to a gene: 1. CDR1 MRHNA and CDR2 SNTAGT come from the germline V gene. CDR3 residues: CASSASGGVNEQFF. The CDR3 DNA reads TGTGCCAGCAGTGCTAGCGGGGGGGTCAATGAGCAGTTCTTC.

Turning to this clone: The junction departs from germline at one end; a sequencing error may be responsible. This chain joins TRBV7-2 and TRBJ2-1, with 12 bases fitting TRBD2. Germline assignment: CDR1 SGHTA and CDR2 FQGNSA. CDR3 length equals 15 residues. CDR3 in DNA: TGTGCCAGCAGCCTAGCGGGAGGGGTTTTCAATGAGCAGTTCTTC. This sequence encodes CASSLAGGVFNEQFF.

The rearrangement links TRBV5-4 to TRBJ2-3, with TRBD2 identical over 9 bases. This CDR3 is built from 18 residues. Germline V gene lookup returns CDR1 SGHNT and CDR2 YYREEE (reference sequence). V shed 4 bases, J shed 2 bases, and the junction held 14 bases outside the gene matches. As DNA, the CDR3 is TGTGCCAGCAGCAGAGGGACTAGCCACCCGGCAAACACAGATACGCAGTATTTT. This codes for CASSRGTSHPANTDTQYF.

V usage is TRBV5-1 and J usage is TRBJ1-1, with D unresolved. CDR3 length: 15 amino acids. Trimming took off 4 bases at V and 1 base at J, with 14 bases between the two ends. Germline CDR1 and CDR2: SGHRS and YFSETQ. The CDR3 spells CASSALGGSNTEAFF. The CDR3 DNA is TGCGCCAGCAGCGCTCTGGGAGGGTCGAACACTGAAGCTTTCTTT. The entire variable domain, with the rest obtained from reference TRBV5-1 and TRBJ1-1, is as follows: KAGVTQTPRYLIKTRGQQVTLSCSPISGHRSVSWYQQTPGQGLQFLFEYFSETQRNKGNFPGRFSGRQFSNSRSEMNVSTLELGDSALYLCASSALGGSNTEAFFGQGTRLTVV.

The gene calls are TRBV5-8 and TRBJ2-7; TRBD1 matches 7 bases. The CDR3 spans 14 residues. V lost 0 bases and J lost 4; bases outside the gene matches: 4. Germline CDR1 SGHTS, CDR2 YDEGEE. This CDR3 reads CASSLGQGPYEQYF. In DNA form, the CDR3 reads TGTGCCAGCAGCTTGGGACAGGGTCCGTACGAGCAGTACTTC.

J is TRBJ1-1 and V is TRBV9; D is possibly TRBD1 (5 bases). CDR1 and CDR2 (germline): SGDLS, YYNGEE. The CDR3 spans 15 residues. Trimming removed 0 bases from V and 1 base from J, with 10 bases in between. CDR3 in DNA: TGTGCCAGCAGCGTAGGGGCAGGGTGGAACACTGAAGCTTTCTTT. Amino acids: CASSVGAGWNTEAFF.

This clone was counted a single time. The V gene is TRBV5-6, the J gene TRBJ2-5, with D maybe TRBD1 (6 bases). The ends were cut back, 1 base at V and 1 base at J, with 14 bases in the middle. In germline, CDR1 is SGHDT, CDR2 YYEEEE. The CDR3 contains 16 residues. CDR3 sequence reads: CASSLIPDSFQETQYF. The CDR3 DNA reads TGTGCCAGCAGCTTGATCCCGGACAGTTTCCAAGAGACCCAGTACTTC.

The rearrangement links TRBV27 to TRBJ1-1; unclear D gene. Looked up from germline, CDR1 is MNHEY and CDR2 is SMNVEV (reference sequence). This CDR3 region has 16 residues. Trimming cost V 7 bases and J 5 bases, with 23 bases left between them. CDR3 sequence reads: CASTSSLGKMGTEAFF. CDR3 sequence (DNA): TGTGCCAGCACATCCTCCCTCGGGAAAATGGGGACTGAAGCTTTCTTT.

Concerning this clone itself: At one end the junction does not follow the germline gene, possibly because of a read error. This chain links TRBV7-7 with TRBJ2-5; maybe TRBD2 (6 bases). The CDR3 extends over 15 amino acids. Germline V lookup: CDR1 SSHAT, CDR2 FNYEAQ (reference sequence). This chain's CDR3 is CASSFGSGVQETQYF. In nucleotides, the CDR3 is TGTGCTAGCAGCTTTGGGTCGGGGGTCCAAGAGACCCAGTACTTC. Complete variable domain (other parts from reference TRBV7-7 and TRBJ2-5): GAGVSQSPRYKVTKRGQDVTLRCDPISSHATLYWYQQALGQGPEFLTYFNYEAQPDKSGLPSDRFSAERPEGSISTLTIQRTEQRDSAMYRCASSFGSGVQETQYFGPGTRLLVL.

A remark on this clone: A junction boundary mismatches the germline segment, possibly from a read error. This rearrangement joins TRBV30 to TRBJ2-5, with TRBD2 as a possible D gene (7 bases). Germline-derived CDR1 and CDR2 are GTSNPN and SVGIG (reference sequence). There are 14 residues in the CDR3. For the CDR3, the DNA is TGTGCCCGGAGTAGCCGCAGGGGAGGGGAGACCCAGTACTTC. Its protein product is CARSSRRGGETQYF.

The chain employs TRBV7-2 and TRBJ1-6, with TRBD1 identical over 8 bases. CDR3 length: 15 amino acids. V gave up 1 base and J gave up 5 bases; unmatched junction bases: 1. Germline values: CDR1 SGHTA, CDR2 FQGNSA. This CDR3 is CASSLGTGHNSPLHF. The CDR3 region has the DNA TGTGCCAGCAGCTTAGGGACAGGGCATAATTCACCCCTCCACTTT.

V gene TRBV5-3 combines with J gene TRBJ1-3; D call uncertain. TRBV5-3 is labeled an ORF, and its function is uncertain. V was trimmed by 0 bases and J by 0 bases, leaving 19 bases between them. This CDR3 contains 19 residues. Here the CDR3 reads CARSLAIGWTTSSGNTIYF. CDR3 nucleotide sequence: TGTGCCAGAAGCTTGGCGATCGGTTGGACCACTAGCTCTGGAAACACCATATATTTT.